The 5 T cell receptor beta chains presented below share a single source sample, sequenced in a study of T cells in Graves' hyperthyroidism and ophthalmopathy. Amplified regions were TCR beta CDR3 sequences from RNA transcripts. Primed by the HTBI set, a first-round RT-PCR was run on the TCR CDR3. A single record per CDR3 protein comes from TCRdb applying MiXCR to the multiplex PCR reads. This table holds some 460,000 distinct CDR3 sequences, more than 15% found once. Sequencing was performed on blood. The receptors come from a woman aged 18 to 35 with Graves' hyperthyroidism.

As for this clonotype: This sequence may be a read error, since a much larger clone differs from it by one base. This chain's CDR3 is CASSPDRGGSGTNVLTF. In DNA, the CDR3 is TGTGCCAGCTCTCCGGACAGGGGTGGCTCTGGGACCAACGTCCTGACTTTC. The rearrangement uses TRBV18 and TRBJ2-6; TRBD1 matches 9 bases. The germline V gene has CDR1 KGHSH and CDR2 LQKENI. CDR3 size: 17 residues.

The V and J genes are TRBV20-1 and TRBJ2-7; D is perhaps TRBD1 or TRBD2 (5 bases each). The V gene's germline CDR1 is DFQATT and CDR2 SNEGSKA (reference sequence). The CDR3 loop spans 13 amino acids. The germline V and J ends were trimmed by 0 bases and 4 bases, with 10 bases remaining between them. The CDR3, as DNA: TGCAGTGCTAGAGACGGTGGGGGTTACGAGCAGTACTTC. Translation gives CSARDGGGYEQYF.

In its sample, this clonotype was seen many times. This chain joins TRBV3-1 and TRBJ2-7, with 12 bases that match TRBD2. Germline trimming cut 3 bases from V and 3 bases from J; bases unmatched to any gene: 3. The CDR3 totals 15 residues. Looked up from germline, CDR1 is LGHDT and CDR2 is YNNKEL (reference sequence). The CDR3 is CASSQRLAGDYEQYF. In nucleotides, the CDR3 is TGTGCCAGCAGCCAGCGACTAGCGGGGGACTACGAGCAGTACTTC.

The chain has TRBV7-3 and TRBJ2-1, with TRBD2 matching 14 bases. With V trimmed by 2 bases and J by 6 bases, 15 bases remained unmatched. The CDR3 sequence is 20 residues long. CDR1 and CDR2 (germline): SGHTA, FQGTGA. Here the CDR3 DNA reads TGTGCCAGCAGCTTAGGAGGGACTAGCGGGAGACTATCTAGATTCAATGAGCAGTTCTTC. This codes for CASSLGGTSGRLSRFNEQFF.

The chain carries TRBV12-3 or TRBV12-4 and TRBJ1-2, with unresolved D. This CDR3 is built from 15 residues. Trimming took off 7 bases at V and 7 bases at J, with 22 bases between the two ends. The CDR3: CASTRWREGASGYTF. Written as DNA, the CDR3 is TGTGCCAGCACCAGATGGAGGGAAGGAGCCTCTGGCTACACCTTC.